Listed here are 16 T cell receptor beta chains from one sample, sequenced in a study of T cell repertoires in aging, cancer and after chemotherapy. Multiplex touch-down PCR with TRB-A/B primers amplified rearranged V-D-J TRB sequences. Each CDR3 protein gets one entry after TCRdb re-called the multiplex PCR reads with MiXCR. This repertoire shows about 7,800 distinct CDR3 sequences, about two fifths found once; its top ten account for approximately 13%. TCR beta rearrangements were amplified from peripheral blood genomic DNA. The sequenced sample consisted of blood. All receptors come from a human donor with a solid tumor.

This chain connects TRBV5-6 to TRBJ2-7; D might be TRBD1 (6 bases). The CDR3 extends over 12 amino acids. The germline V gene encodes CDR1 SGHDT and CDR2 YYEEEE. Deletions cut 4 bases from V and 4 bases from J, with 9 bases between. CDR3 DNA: TGTGCCAGCAGCCCCGGACAGTACGAGCAGTACTTC. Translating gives CASSPGQYEQYF. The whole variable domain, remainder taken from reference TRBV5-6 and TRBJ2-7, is DAGVTQSPTHLIKTRGQQVTLRCSPKSGHDTVSWYQQALGQGPQFIFQYYEEEERQRGNFPDRFSGHQFPNYSSELNVNALLLGDSALYLCASSPGQYEQYFGPGTRLTVT.

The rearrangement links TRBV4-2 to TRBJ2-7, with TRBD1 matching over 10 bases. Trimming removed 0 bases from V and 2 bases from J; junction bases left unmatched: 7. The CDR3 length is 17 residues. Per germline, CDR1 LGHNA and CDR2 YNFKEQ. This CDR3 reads CASSQDRGGQGAYEQYF. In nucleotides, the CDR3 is TGTGCCAGCAGCCAAGATCGGGGAGGACAGGGGGCCTACGAGCAGTACTTC.

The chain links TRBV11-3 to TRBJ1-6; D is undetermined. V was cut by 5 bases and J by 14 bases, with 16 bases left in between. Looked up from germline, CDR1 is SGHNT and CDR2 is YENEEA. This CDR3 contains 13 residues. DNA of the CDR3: TGTGCCAGCAGCCCACAGACCGGGGTGGCCCTCCACTTT. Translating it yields CASSPQTGVALHF.

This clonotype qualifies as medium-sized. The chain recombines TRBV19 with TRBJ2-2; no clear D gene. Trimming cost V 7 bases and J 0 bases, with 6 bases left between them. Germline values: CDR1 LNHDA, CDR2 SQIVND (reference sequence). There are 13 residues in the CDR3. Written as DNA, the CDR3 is TGTGCCAGTACGGCGGCGAACACCGGGGAGCTGTTTTTT. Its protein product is CASTAANTGELFF. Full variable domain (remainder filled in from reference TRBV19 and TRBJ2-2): DGGITQSPKYLFRKEGQNVTLSCEQNLNHDAMYWYRQDPGQGLRLIYYSQIVNDFQKGDIAEGYSVSREKKESFPLTVTSAQKNPTAFYLCASTAANTGELFFGEGSRLTVL.

The CDR3 protein is CAWDRGLSGNTIYF. The CDR3 coding sequence is TGTGCCTGGGACAGGGGACTCTCTGGAAACACCATATATTTT. The V and J genes are TRBV30 and TRBJ1-3; TRBD1 agrees at 8 bases. Germline V lookup: CDR1 GTSNPN, CDR2 SVGIG (reference sequence). The CDR3 extends over 14 amino acids. The V segment lost 5 bases and the J segment 0 bases; nucleotides outside the gene matches: 3.

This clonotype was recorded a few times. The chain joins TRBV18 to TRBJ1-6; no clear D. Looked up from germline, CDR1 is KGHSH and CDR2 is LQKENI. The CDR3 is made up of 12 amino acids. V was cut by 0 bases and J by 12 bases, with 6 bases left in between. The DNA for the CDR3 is TGTGCCAGCTCACCACCGGGCCGACCCCTCCACTTT. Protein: CASSPPGRPLHF. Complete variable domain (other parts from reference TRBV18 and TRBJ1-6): NAGVMQNPRHLVRRRGQEARLRCSPMKGHSHVYWYRQLPEEGLKFMVYLQKENIIDESGMPKERFSAEFPKEGPSILRIQQVVRGDSAAYFCASSPPGRPLHFGNGTRLTVT.

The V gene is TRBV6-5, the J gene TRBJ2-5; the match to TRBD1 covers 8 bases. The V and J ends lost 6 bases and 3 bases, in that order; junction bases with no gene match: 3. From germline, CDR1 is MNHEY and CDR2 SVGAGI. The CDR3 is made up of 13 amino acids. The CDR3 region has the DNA TGTGCCAGCAGCCAGGACAGGGAAGAGACCCAGTACTTC. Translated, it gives CASSQDREETQYF.

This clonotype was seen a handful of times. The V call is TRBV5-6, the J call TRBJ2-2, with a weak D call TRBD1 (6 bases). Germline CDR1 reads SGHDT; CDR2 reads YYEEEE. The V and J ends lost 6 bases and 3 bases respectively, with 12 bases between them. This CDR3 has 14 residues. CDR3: CASTGTWDTGELFF. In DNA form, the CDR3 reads TGTGCCAGCACCGGGACATGGGACACCGGGGAGCTGTTTTTT.

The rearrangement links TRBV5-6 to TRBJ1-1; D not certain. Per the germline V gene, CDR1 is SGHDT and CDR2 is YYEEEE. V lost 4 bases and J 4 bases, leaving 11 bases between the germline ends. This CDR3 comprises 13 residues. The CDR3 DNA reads TGTGCCAGCAGCGTGGGATTAGGCACTGAAGCTTTCTTT. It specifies CASSVGLGTEAFF.

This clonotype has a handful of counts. CDR3 sequence reads: CASSTRPYGEQYF. CDR3 nucleotides: TGTGCCAGCAGTACTAGGCCCTATGGGGAGCAGTACTTC. The V and J genes are TRBV12-3 or TRBV12-4 and TRBJ2-7, with D maybe TRBD2 (5 bases). V was clipped by 5 bases and J by 7 bases, with 15 bases between them. The CDR3 consists of 13 residues.

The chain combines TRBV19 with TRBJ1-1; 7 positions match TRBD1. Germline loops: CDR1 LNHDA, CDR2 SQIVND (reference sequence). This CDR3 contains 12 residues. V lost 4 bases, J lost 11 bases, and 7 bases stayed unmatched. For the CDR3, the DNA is TGTGCCAGTAGTACGCAAGGACAGGTGGCTTTCTTT. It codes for CASSTQGQVAFF.

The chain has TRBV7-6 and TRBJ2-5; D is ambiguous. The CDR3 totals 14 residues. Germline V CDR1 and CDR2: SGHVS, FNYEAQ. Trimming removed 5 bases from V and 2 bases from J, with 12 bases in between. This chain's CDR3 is CASSPRRGQETQYF. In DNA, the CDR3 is TGTGCCAGCAGCCCCCGGCGCGGACAAGAGACCCAGTACTTC. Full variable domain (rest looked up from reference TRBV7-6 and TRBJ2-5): GAGVSQSPRYKVTKRGQDVALRCDPISGHVSLYWYRQALGQGPEFLTYFNYEAQQDKSGLPNDRFSAERPEGSISTLTIQRTEQRDSAMYRCASSPRRGQETQYFGPGTRLLVL.

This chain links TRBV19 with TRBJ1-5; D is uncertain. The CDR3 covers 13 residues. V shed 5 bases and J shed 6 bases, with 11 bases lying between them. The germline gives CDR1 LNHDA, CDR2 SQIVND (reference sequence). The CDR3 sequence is CASSYSIGQPQHF. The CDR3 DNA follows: TGTGCCAGTAGTTATAGTATAGGTCAGCCCCAGCATTTT.

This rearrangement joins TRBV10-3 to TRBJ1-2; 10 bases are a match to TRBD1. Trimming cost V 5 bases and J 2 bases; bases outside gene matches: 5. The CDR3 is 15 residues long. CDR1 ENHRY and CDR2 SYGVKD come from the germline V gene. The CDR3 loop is CAISHPGQGNYGYTF. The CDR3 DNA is TGTGCCATCAGTCATCCGGGACAGGGGAACTATGGCTACACCTTC.

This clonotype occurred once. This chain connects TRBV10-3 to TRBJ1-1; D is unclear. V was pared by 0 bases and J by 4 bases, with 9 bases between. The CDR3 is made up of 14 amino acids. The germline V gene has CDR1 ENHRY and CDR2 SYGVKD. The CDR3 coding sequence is TGTGCCATCAGTGAGTCAACATTTCGCACTGAAGCTTTCTTT. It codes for CAISESTFRTEAFF.

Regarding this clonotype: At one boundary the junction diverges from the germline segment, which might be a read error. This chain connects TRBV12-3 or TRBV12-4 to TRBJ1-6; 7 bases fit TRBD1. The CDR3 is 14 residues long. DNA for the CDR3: TGTGCCAGCAGCTTAGAGGGGGCCGGGTCACCCCTCCACTTT. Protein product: CASSLEGAGSPLHF.